This T cell receptor (beta chain) was captured in a study of T cell responses to AZD1222 COVID-19 vaccine. Across the study: Pooled together were second doses at about 4 or about 12 weeks. The study, taken as a whole, reports: Targeting of unmutated variant regions was reportedly seen in nearly half of spike-specific TCRs. At baseline, just a handful of AZD1222 recipients tested seropositive. Sampling captured repertoires only after the peak T cell response.

V dropped 5 bases and J dropped 3; count of bases not matched to a gene: 11. The germline gives CDR1 SGHAT, CDR2 FQDESV (reference sequence). This CDR3 is 16 amino acids long. Regarding this clone: Its specificity is not known.

Sequenced by immunoSEQ multiplex PCR; TCRdb stores in-frame clones only, minus some. The table includes roughly 120,000 clones, about 85% detected once. The sample consisted of peripheral blood, taken on day 0 of AZD1222 vaccination. The receptor comes from an adult in good health. V gene TRBV11-1 combines with J gene TRBJ2-7, with 9 bases matching TRBD1. For the CDR3, the DNA is TGTGCCAGCAGCGGGGGGGCAGGGACAGGGTTCTACGAGCAGTACTTC. Its translation is CASSGGAGTGFYEQYF.